What follows are 24 T cell receptor beta chains derived from one specimen sequenced in a study of glioma-infiltrating T cells after dendritic cell vaccination. Libraries were prepared by immunoSEQ multiplex PCR; TCRdb keeps only in-frame clonotypes and omits some of them. The table includes around 60,000 clones, over 65% detected once. As to time point: after dendritic cell vaccination, including at tumor progression/relapse. The source was blood, collected after dendritic cell vaccination. Source of these receptors: a human donor with glioblastoma.

The J gene is TRBJ1-2, the V gene TRBV5-6, with 9 bases identical to TRBD1. CDR1 SGHDT and CDR2 YYEEEE come from the germline V gene. This CDR3 region has 15 residues. Losses at the gene ends were 4 bases for V and 8 bases for J; bases not matched to a gene: 12. The CDR3 protein is CASSPTGTGRGGYTF. The CDR3 DNA reads TGTGCCAGCAGCCCAACTGGGACAGGGAGAGGAGGCTACACCTTC.

With respect to this clone: The sample carries other DNA sequences with the same CDR3. V gene TRBV5-4 combines with J gene TRBJ2-3; D uncertain. The CDR3 spans 14 residues. Deletions cut 0 bases from V and 0 bases from J, with 5 bases between. In germline, CDR1 is SGHNT, CDR2 YYREEE (reference sequence). The CDR3 bases are TGTGCCAGCAGCTTGGCCGGTAGCACAGATACGCAGTATTTT. It encodes CASSLAGSTDTQYF.

CDR3 DNA: TGTGCCAGCAGTGAGGGACTAGCGGGGGGGCCAGATACGCAGTATTTT. Amino acids: CASSEGLAGGPDTQYF. The V call is TRBV6-4, the J call TRBJ2-3, with 16 bases that match TRBD2. This CDR3 is built from 16 residues. CDR1 is MRHNA and CDR2 is SNTAGT in the germline V gene. V shed 3 bases, J shed 4 bases, and the junction held 1 base outside the gene matches.

The chain links TRBV28 to TRBJ2-2; weak D call: TRBD1 (6 bases). Germline V gene sequence: CDR1 MDHEN, CDR2 SYDVKM. Trimming cost V 3 bases and J 7 bases, with 15 bases left between them. The CDR3 has 15 amino acids. CDR3 loop: CASSFPVGTSGELFF. As DNA, the CDR3 is TGTGCCAGCAGTTTCCCCGTCGGGACAAGCGGGGAGCTGTTTTTT.

The V and J genes are TRBV7-8 and TRBJ1-6, with 10 bases aligning to TRBD1. The CDR3 has 15 amino acids. Germline CDR1 and CDR2: SGHVS and FQNEAQ. V lost 0 bases, J lost 16 bases, and 9 bases stayed unmatched. CDR3 sequence: CASSLAPGQGSLLHF. CDR3 in DNA: TGTGCCAGCAGCTTAGCTCCGGGACAGGGGTCTCTGCTCCACTTT.

This clone has a handful of counts. The genes are TRBV6-4 and TRBJ1-1; no definite D call. The length of the CDR3 is 13 residues. Germline V gene data show CDR1 as MRHNA and CDR2 as SNTAGT. The V end lost 5 bases, the J end lost 1 base, and 8 bases lay between the germline ends. Written as DNA, the CDR3 is TGTGCCAGCAGTCCACACCCGAACACTGAAGCTTTCTTT. It encodes CASSPHPNTEAFF.

The rearrangement links TRBV7-9 to TRBJ1-2; 10 bases align to TRBD1. This CDR3 region has 14 residues. Germline V gives CDR1 SEHNR, CDR2 FQNEAQ (reference sequence). The J segment lost 6 bases and the V segment lost 5 bases, leaving 6 bases of the junction unmatched. This CDR3 is CASSLDRGLDGYTF. In DNA, the CDR3 is TGTGCCAGCAGCCTTGACAGGGGGCTAGATGGCTACACCTTC.

This clone has only a few counts. This chain uses TRBV6-6 with TRBJ1-2; D is unresolved. This CDR3 comprises 12 residues. Germline CDR1 reads MNHNY; CDR2 reads SVGAGI (reference sequence). V lost 10 bases to trimming and J lost 0 bases, with 9 bases between them. This CDR3 reads CATGSPNYGYTF. CDR3 bases: TGTGCCACCGGGAGCCCTAACTATGGCTACACCTTC.

This chain joins TRBV29-1 and TRBJ2-3; perhaps TRBD2 as D (6 bases). The CDR3 length is 14 residues. With 5 bases removed from V and 2 bases from J, the gap between germline ends came to 14 bases. Germline-derived CDR1 and CDR2 are SQVTM and ANQGSEA. For the CDR3, the DNA is TGCAGCGTTCGTGACCGGGGGAACACAGATACGCAGTATTTT. Its translation: CSVRDRGNTDTQYF.

V and J are TRBV10-2 and TRBJ1-6; no firm D call. The CDR3 totals 13 residues. The V gene lost 4 bases and the J gene lost 8 bases, with 9 bases spanning the gap. Germline V gene lookup returns CDR1 WSHSY and CDR2 SAAADI. The CDR3 is CASSAGFYSPLHF. Written as DNA, the CDR3 is TGCGCCAGCAGTGCGGGGTTTTATTCACCCCTCCACTTT.

V and J are TRBV29-1 and TRBJ1-1, with D tentatively TRBD1 (6 bases). The ends were cut back, 5 bases at V and 1 base at J, with 23 bases in the middle. CDR3 length equals 17 residues. CDR1 SQVTM and CDR2 ANQGSEA come from the germline V gene. The CDR3 sequence: CSVPRGGAQKRNTEAFF. CDR3 coding DNA: TGCAGCGTTCCTCGGGGGGGCGCCCAAAAAAGGAACACTGAAGCTTTCTTT. The full variable domain, its missing parts supplied by reference TRBV29-1 and TRBJ1-1, is SAVISQKPSRDICQRGTSLTIQCQVDSQVTMMFWYRQQPGQSLTLIATANQGSEATYESGFVIDKFPISRPNLTFSTLTVSNMSPEDSSIYLCSVPRGGAQKRNTEAFFGQGTRLTVV.

J is TRBJ1-1 and V is TRBV5-8; D may be TRBD1 (5 bases). V was cut by 3 bases and J by 9 bases, with 18 bases left in between. This CDR3 is built from 14 residues. Germline CDR1 and CDR2: SGHTS and YDEGEE. CDR3 nucleotides: TGTGCCAGCAGCTATCGGCCGGCGGGGGAGAAAGCTTTCTTT. Protein sequence: CASSYRPAGEKAFF.

The V call is TRBV30, the J call TRBJ2-2; no clear D. This CDR3 region has 15 residues. The V and J ends lost 2 bases and 1 base respectively, with 11 bases between them. The germline CDR1 and CDR2 sequences are GTSNPN and SVGIG (reference sequence). Written as DNA, the CDR3 is TGTGCCTGGAGTTCGAATTACTTGAACACCGGGGAGCTGTTTTTT. Encoded protein: CAWSSNYLNTGELFF.

This rearrangement joins TRBV1 to TRBJ2-1; TRBD2 is the table's D call and was not checked against the DNA. TRBV1 represents a pseudogene. There are 12 residues in the CDR3. CDR3 DNA: TGCACCAGCAGCGGGGGGGCGGTAGAGCAGTTCTTC. The encoded protein is CTSSGGAVEQFF.

The V gene is TRBV4-3, the J gene TRBJ2-1; maybe TRBD1 (7 bases). The V and J ends lost 4 bases and 9 bases respectively, with 19 bases between them. The CDR3 extends over 15 amino acids. Germline CDR1 reads LGHNA; CDR2 reads YSLEER. The CDR3 loop reads CASSRRGPDQGEQFF. The CDR3 DNA reads as TGCGCCAGCAGCCGGAGGGGGCCGGATCAAGGTGAGCAGTTCTTC.

The chain recombines TRBV5-8 with TRBJ2-3; possibly TRBD2 for D (5 bases). The CDR3 consists of 14 residues. Trimming pared 5 bases from V and 4 bases from J, leaving 14 bases between. CDR1 and CDR2 from the germline V gene are SGHTS and YDEGEE. In DNA form, the CDR3 reads TGTGCCAGCAGGGACTCCCGAAGATCAGATACGCAGTATTTT. This gives the protein CASRDSRRSDTQYF.

This clone was observed a handful of times. For the CDR3, the DNA is TGTGCCAGCAGCCAAGACCCCGGAGGGACCGGCAATGAGCAGTTCTTC. Its translation: CASSQDPGGTGNEQFF. This sequence joins TRBV4-2 and TRBJ2-1, with D possibly matching TRBD2 (6 bases). Per the germline V gene, CDR1 is LGHNA and CDR2 is YNFKEQ. The CDR3 covers 16 residues. The germline V and J ends were trimmed by 0 bases and 6 bases, with 15 bases remaining between them.

This chain links TRBV30 with TRBJ2-7, with TRBD1 matching 10 bases. Germline V gives CDR1 GTSNPN, CDR2 SVGIG (reference sequence). V lost 0 bases to trimming and J lost 0 bases; unmatched junction nucleotides: 2. CDR3 size: 15 residues. In nucleotides, the CDR3 is TGTGCCTGGAGTGTGGGACAGGGGAGCTCCTACGAGCAGTACTTC. As protein: CAWSVGQGSSYEQYF.

The chain links TRBV28 to TRBJ2-7, with TRBD1 matching 7 bases. From germline, CDR1 is MDHEN and CDR2 SYDVKM. The V and J ends lost 3 bases and 6 bases, in that order; junction bases with no gene match: 11. This CDR3 has 15 residues. The CDR3 sequence is CASSFTLEDRVEQYF. The CDR3 nucleotides are TGTGCCAGCAGTTTTACTCTCGAAGACAGGGTCGAGCAGTACTTC.

V usage is TRBV11-3 and J usage is TRBJ1-6, with 11 bases aligning to TRBD1. V shed 8 bases, J shed 9 bases, and the junction held 18 bases outside the gene matches. CDR3 length equals 18 residues. Germline V lookup: CDR1 SGHNT, CDR2 YENEEA. CDR3 nucleotides: TGTGCCAGCGGTACTCTACCGGGACAGGGGGAATATGGTTCACCCCTCCACTTT. Residues: CASGTLPGQGEYGSPLHF.

The chain carries TRBV4-3 and TRBJ2-7; TRBD1 agrees at 7 bases. The V gene's germline CDR1 is LGHNA and CDR2 YSLEER. Trimming at V came to 2 bases and at J to 6 bases, leaving 10 bases not matched to a gene. The CDR3 is 15 amino acids. The chain's CDR3 is CASSQQGDPSAEQYF. CDR3 nucleotide sequence: TGCGCCAGCAGCCAACAGGGGGACCCATCGGCCGAGCAGTACTTC.

This clone has only one observation. V gene TRBV11-2 combines with J gene TRBJ1-2; 11 bases are shared with TRBD1. Trimming took 5 bases from V and 7 from J; bases not matched to a gene: 6. The CDR3 is 14 amino acids. Germline lookup yields CDR1 SGHAT and CDR2 FQNNGV. The CDR3 region has the DNA TGTGCCAGCAGCCTTGGTGGACAGGGGGCTGGCTACACCTTC. Protein: CASSLGGQGAGYTF. Supplemented by reference TRBV11-2 and TRBJ1-2, the full variable domain reads EAGVAQSPRYKIIEKRQSVAFWCNPISGHATLYWYQQILGQGPKLLIQFQNNGVVDDSQLPKDRFSAERLKGVDSTLKIQPAKLEDSAVYLCASSLGGQGAGYTFGSGTRLTVV.

The chain uses TRBV4-1 and TRBJ2-1; 8 bases agree with TRBD2. CDR1 and CDR2 (germline): MGHRA, YSYEKL. Germline trimming cut 4 bases from V and 1 base from J; bases unmatched to any gene: 3. This CDR3 has 15 residues. CDR3 sequence: CASSRGLGSYNEQFF. The CDR3 DNA is TGCGCCAGCAGCCGGGGACTAGGGTCCTACAATGAGCAGTTCTTC.

The chain has TRBV15 and TRBJ1-2; D possibly corresponds to TRBD1 (6 bases). The CDR3 is made up of 15 amino acids. The germline V and J ends were trimmed by 1 base and 2 bases, with 11 bases remaining between them. Germline V lookup: CDR1 LNHNV, CDR2 YYDKDF (reference sequence). Here the CDR3 DNA reads TGTGCCACCAGCAGAGCGGGCAGGGGAAACTATGGCTACACCTTC. Its translation: CATSRAGRGNYGYTF. Drawing the rest from reference TRBV15 and TRBJ1-2, the complete variable domain is DAMVIQNPRYQVTQFGKPVTLSCSQTLNHNVMYWYQQKSSQAPKLLFHYYDKDFNNEADTPDNFQSRRPNTSFCFLDIRSPGLGDTAMYLCATSRAGRGNYGYTFGSGTRLTVV.